The T cell receptor beta chain under discussion was sequenced for a study of OX40 agonist ivuxolimab in advanced cancers. Assay used: immunoSEQ multiplex PCR; TCRdb lists only in-frame clones, some missing. The table has 65,000 to 75,000 clones, roughly 90% seen once; the top ten hold about 0.95%. V was pared by 6 bases and J by 3 bases, with 12 bases between. CDR3 size: 13 residues. Per germline, CDR1 ENHRY and CDR2 SYGVKD. For this clone: The antigen is unknown.

General study results and limits: CD8+ T cells (on average) carried more expanded clones than CD4+ T cells. Doses of 0.1 to 3.0 mg/kg were accompanied by clonal expansion of CD4+ and CD8+ blood T cells by week 6.

This TCR came from an adult with an advanced solid tumor such as melanoma, head and neck, liver or kidney cancer. The chain employs TRBV10-3 and TRBJ2-7; TRBD2 is a possible D gene (6 bases). This sample comprised CD4+ or CD8+ T cells sorted from blood, obtained in a trial of the OX40 agonist ivuxolimab. Here the CDR3 DNA reads TGTGCCATCAGCGTCGGGACTGACTACGAGCAGTACTTC. Translation gives CAISVGTDYEQYF.